The rows below give T cell receptor beta chains drawn from one sample of a study of T cell changes during pregnancy in multiple sclerosis. Sequenced by immunoSEQ multiplex PCR; TCRdb stores in-frame clones only, minus some. The sample yields about 60,000 clones, roughly nine tenths seen once. This specimen consisted of CD4+ T cells from peripheral blood mononuclear cells, obtained in the first trimester of pregnancy. The receptors were sampled from a female donor with multiple sclerosis, enrolled in a pregnancy study. Both conserved end residues are part of each CDR3. A D gene is named only where the DNA matches it firmly. For some rows the clone size is stated as once, few or many, or as a class when expanded; others skip it.

length,D,size,J,V,DNA,CDR3
17,TRBD2,-,TRBJ2-2,TRBV27,TGTGCCAGCAGTTATCGACTAGCGGGGTTCGACACCGGGGAGCTGTTTTTT,CASSYRLAGFDTGELFF
16,TRBD1,-,TRBJ1-2,TRBV6-6,TGTGCCAGCAGTAATGGACAGGCCTCTCTTAACTATGGCTACACCTTC,CASSNGQASLNYGYTF
17,-,-,TRBJ2-2,TRBV18,TGTGCCAGCTCACCCATCGGGACTGCTGGGTTGGCCGGGGAGCTGTTTTTT,CASSPIGTAGLAGELFF
14,-,-,TRBJ2-1,TRBV5-8,TGTGCCAGCAGCTTGGCTTTCGCGCCGAAGGAGCAGTTCTTC,CASSLAFAPKEQFF
13,-,-,TRBJ1-5,TRBV30,TGTGCCTGGACAACCGCGGTGGGTCAGCCCCAGCATTTT,CAWTTAVGQPQHF
14,TRBD1,-,TRBJ1-2,TRBV27,TGTGCCAGCAGTCCTCCGGGACAGGAGTTCGGCTACACCTTC,CASSPPGQEFGYTF
15,-,once,TRBJ1-1,TRBV7-3,TGTGCCAGCAGCTTAATGGGTGTGCGGGAGACTGAAGCTTTCTTT,CASSLMGVRETEAFF
16,TRBD1,-,TRBJ1-5,TRBV6-5,TGTGCCAGCAGTTACTCGATAGGGACAGCTAATCAGCCCCAGCATTTT,CASSYSIGTANQPQHF
15,TRBD1,-,TRBJ2-7,TRBV30,TGTGCCTGGAGTGTGTTCGGGACAGGGGGTTCCGAGCAGTACTTC,CAWSVFGTGGSEQYF
14,TRBD2,-,TRBJ2-2,TRBV6-5,TGTGCCAGCAACCAGCGGGGAGGGACCGGGGAGCTGTTTTTT,CASNQRGGTGELFF
15,TRBD1,-,TRBJ1-2,TRBV28,TGTGCCAGCAGCATCATAACCGGGACAGATTATGGCTACACCTTC,CASSIITGTDYGYTF
19,TRBD1,-,TRBJ2-6,TRBV18,TGTGCCAGCTCACCCAAGGGACAGGGGGCCATCTCTGGGGCCAACGTCCTGACTTTC,CASSPKGQGAISGANVLTF
17,-,-,TRBJ2-2,TRBV4-3,TGCGCCAGCAGCCAAGGGCTTAGAAACAGGGAGATCGGGGAGCTGTTTTTT,CASSQGLRNREIGELFF
14,-,once,TRBJ2-2,TRBV19,TGTGCCAGTAGTACTACCCCAGGGTCCGGGGAGCTGTTTTTT,CASSTTPGSGELFF
15,-,-,TRBJ1-2,TRBV7-2,TGTGCCAGCAGCTCTGGAGACGGCCTGGTGTATGGCTACACCTTC,CASSSGDGLVYGYTF
13,-,-,TRBJ1-1,TRBV4-3,TGCGCCAGCAGTCTTCAGGGCAACACTGAAGCTTTCTTT,CASSLQGNTEAFF
13,TRBD1,once,TRBJ1-1,TRBV7-8,TGTGCCAGCAGCAAGGGACAGGGAACTGAAGCTTTCTTT,CASSKGQGTEAFF
14,-,-,TRBJ2-3,TRBV30,TGTGCCTGGATAGAAGCGGAGTTCACAGATACGCAGTATTTT,CAWIEAEFTDTQYF
14,-,-,TRBJ1-2,TRBV6-6,TGTGCCAGCAGTTACTCGGCCTTTAACTATGGCTACACCTTC,CASSYSAFNYGYTF
16,TRBD1,many,TRBJ1-4,TRBV6-1,TGTGCCAGCAGTGAATTAACCGGGACAGGGCGTGAAAAACTGTTTTTT,CASSELTGTGREKLFF
19,TRBD2,-,TRBJ2-7,TRBV4-2,TGTGCCAGCAGCCCCCAACTATCCCTAACTAGCGGGGGTTCCTACGAGCAGTACTTC,CASSPQLSLTSGGSYEQYF
13,-,-,TRBJ2-7,TRBV27,TGTGCCAGCCGGACAGCCTTTAGGGGAGAGCAGTACTTC,CASRTAFRGEQYF
15,TRBD1,-,TRBJ1-5,TRBV7-6,TGTGCCAGCAGCCCCAGGGGGGCGGGCGATCAGCCCCAGCATTTT,CASSPRGAGDQPQHF
14,TRBD1,-,TRBJ1-3,TRBV30,TGTGCCTGGGGACAGGGGAGCTCTGGAAACACCATATATTTT,CAWGQGSSGNTIYF
14,-,-,TRBJ1-2,TRBV5-8,TGTGCCAGCAGCTTGGACAGGAATAACTATGGCTACACCTTC,CASSLDRNNYGYTF
12,TRBD1,-,TRBJ1-2,TRBV5-1,TGCGCCAGCAGCTATCGACAGGGTGGCTACACCTTC,CASSYRQGGYTF
14,TRBD1,-,TRBJ1-3,TRBV10-3,TGTGCCATCACCGGGACAGGGGCTGGAAACACCATATATTTT,CAITGTGAGNTIYF
18,-,-,TRBJ1-5,TRBV19,TGTGCCAGTACCGATACCGGGGTGGGGGGGGCATTTAATCAGCCCCAGCATTTT,CASTDTGVGGAFNQPQHF
15,TRBD1,few,TRBJ1-2,TRBV6-5,TGTGCCAGCAGTTACTCAACAGGGGGCGAGAGTGGCTACACCTTC,CASSYSTGGESGYTF
16,-,-,TRBJ1-3,TRBV7-2,TGTGCCAGCAGCTTAGAGGGGTTCTTCTCTGGAAACACCATATATTTT,CASSLEGFFSGNTIYF
14,TRBD1,-,TRBJ2-3,TRBV6-1,TGTGCCAGCAGTCCGACAGGGTCTGGTGATACGCAGTATTTT,CASSPTGSGDTQYF
13,-,-,TRBJ1-2,TRBV7-8,TGTGCCAGCAGCTTGCGGGAGAACTATGGCTACACCTTC,CASSLRENYGYTF
16,TRBD2,-,TRBJ2-5,TRBV7-2,TGTGCCAGCAGTCTCAGCGGGGGAATGTACCAAGAGACCCAGTACTTC,CASSLSGGMYQETQYF
15,-,-,TRBJ1-5,TRBV19,TGTGCCAGTAGTGCCTCAAGGGGTATTAATCAGCCCCAGCATTTT,CASSASRGINQPQHF
14,-,-,TRBJ2-7,TRBV7-2,TGTGCCAGCAGCCGAATAGCCAGCTCCTACGAGCAGTACTTC,CASSRIASSYEQYF
15,-,-,TRBJ2-7,TRBV6-5,TGTGCCAGCAGTTATTGGTCTTCCCAGGCCTACGAGCAGTACTTC,CASSYWSSQAYEQYF
14,TRBD2,-,TRBJ2-5,TRBV6-1,TGTGCCAGCAGCCCAACTAGCGCCCAAGAGACCCAGTACTTC,CASSPTSAQETQYF
15,-,-,TRBJ2-1,TRBV5-4,TGTGCCACCGCAAAAGAACAGAATTCCTACAATGAGCAGTTCTTC,CATAKEQNSYNEQFF
14,TRBD1,-,TRBJ1-5,TRBV7-2,TGTGCCAGCAGCATTCGGACAGGCGATCAGCCCCAGCATTTT,CASSIRTGDQPQHF
12,-,-,TRBJ2-7,TRBV6-1,TGTGCCAGCAGTGAAGCTCCCCGGGAGCAGTACTTC,CASSEAPREQYF
14,TRBD1,-,TRBJ1-4,TRBV7-9,TGTGCCAGCAGCCGAGGACAGGGAAATGAAAAACTGTTTTTT,CASSRGQGNEKLFF
13,TRBD1,-,TRBJ1-6,TRBV19,TGTGCCAGTAAGGGGGCCGGGCATTCACCCCTCCACTTT,CASKGAGHSPLHF
17,-,-,TRBJ1-2,TRBV7-9,TGTGCCAGCAGCCCCCAAGGACTCTTCTTAGCTAACTATGGCTACACCTTC,CASSPQGLFLANYGYTF
12,-,-,TRBJ2-7,TRBV1,TGCACCAGCAGCCAGGTAGGGGGCGAGCAGTACTTC,CTSSQVGGEQYF
14,-,few,TRBJ2-7,TRBV27,TGTGCCAGCAGGGGGACAGCACGGGGGTACGAGCAGTACTTC,CASRGTARGYEQYF
13,-,-,TRBJ1-5,TRBV29-1,TGCAGCGTTCTCCCGGAGGGGAATCAGCCCCAGCATTTT,CSVLPEGNQPQHF
14,TRBD1,-,TRBJ1-1,TRBV5-6,TGTGCCAGCAGCTGGACAGGATTGAACACTGAAGCTTTCTTT,CASSWTGLNTEAFF
16,-,once,TRBJ2-3,TRBV4-3,TGCGCCAGCAGCCACCTAGCGATAGCGGCCACAGATACGCAGTATTTT,CASSHLAIAATDTQYF
18,TRBD2,few,TRBJ2-3,TRBV19,TGTGCCAGTAGTAAGGGGGTGACTAGCGTAGCGGGCACAGATACGCAGTATTTT,CASSKGVTSVAGTDTQYF